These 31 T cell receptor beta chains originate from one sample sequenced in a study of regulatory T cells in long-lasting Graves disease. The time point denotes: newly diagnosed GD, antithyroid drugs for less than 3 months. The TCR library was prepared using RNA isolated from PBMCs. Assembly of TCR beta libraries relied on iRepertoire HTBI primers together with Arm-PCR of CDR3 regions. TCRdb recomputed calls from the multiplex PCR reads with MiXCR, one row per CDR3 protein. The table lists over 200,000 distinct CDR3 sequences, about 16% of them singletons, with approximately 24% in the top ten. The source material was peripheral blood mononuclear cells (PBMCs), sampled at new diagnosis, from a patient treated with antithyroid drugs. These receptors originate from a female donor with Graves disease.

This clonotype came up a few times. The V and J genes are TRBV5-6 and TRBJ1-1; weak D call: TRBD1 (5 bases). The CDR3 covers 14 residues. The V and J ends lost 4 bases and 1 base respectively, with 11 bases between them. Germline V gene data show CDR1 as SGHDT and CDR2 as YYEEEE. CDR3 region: CASSRIDRNTEAFF. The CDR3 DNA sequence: TGTGCCAGCAGCCGTATAGACAGGAACACTGAAGCTTTCTTT. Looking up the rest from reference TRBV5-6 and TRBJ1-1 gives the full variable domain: DAGVTQSPTHLIKTRGQQVTLRCSPKSGHDTVSWYQQALGQGPQFIFQYYEEEERQRGNFPDRFSGHQFPNYSSELNVNALLLGDSALYLCASSRIDRNTEAFFGQGTRLTVV.

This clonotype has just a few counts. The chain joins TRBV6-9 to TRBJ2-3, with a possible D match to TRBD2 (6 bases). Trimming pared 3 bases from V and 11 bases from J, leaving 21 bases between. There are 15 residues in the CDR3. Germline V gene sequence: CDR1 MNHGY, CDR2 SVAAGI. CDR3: CASSYEGSPHGRQYF. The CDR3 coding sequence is TGTGCCAGCAGTTACGAGGGGTCTCCCCACGGGAGGCAGTATTTT.

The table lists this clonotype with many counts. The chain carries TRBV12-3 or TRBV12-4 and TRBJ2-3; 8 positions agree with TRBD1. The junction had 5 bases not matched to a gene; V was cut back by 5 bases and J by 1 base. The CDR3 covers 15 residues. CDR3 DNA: TGTGCCAGCAGTCCCGGACAGGGCGGCACAGATACGCAGTATTTT. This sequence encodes CASSPGQGGTDTQYF.

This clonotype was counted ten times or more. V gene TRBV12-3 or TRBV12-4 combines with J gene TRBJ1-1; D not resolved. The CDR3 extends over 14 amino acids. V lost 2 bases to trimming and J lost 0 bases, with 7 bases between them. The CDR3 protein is CASSLRLLNTEAFF. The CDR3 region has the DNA TGTGCCAGCAGTTTACGGCTCCTGAACACTGAAGCTTTCTTT.

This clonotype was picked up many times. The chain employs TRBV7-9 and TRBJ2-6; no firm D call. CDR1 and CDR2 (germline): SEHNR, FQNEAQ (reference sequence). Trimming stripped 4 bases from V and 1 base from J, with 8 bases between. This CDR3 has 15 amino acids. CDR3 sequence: CASSYLGSGANVLTF. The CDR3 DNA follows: TGTGCCAGCAGCTATTTGGGTTCTGGGGCCAACGTCCTGACTTTC.

The CDR3 loop reads CASSTQTGSAAAYGYTF. In DNA, the CDR3 is TGTGCCAGCAGCACCCAGACAGGGTCCGCCGCCGCCTATGGCTACACCTTC. The V call is TRBV11-2, the J call TRBJ1-2; 7 nucleotides line up with TRBD1. The CDR3 covers 17 residues. V dropped 5 bases and J dropped 4; count of bases not matched to a gene: 16. Germline CDR1 SGHAT, CDR2 FQNNGV.

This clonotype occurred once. The CDR3 is CASSLIGGLGGGNEQYF. The DNA for the CDR3 is TGTGCCAGCAGTTTAATTGGTGGCCTGGGAGGTGGTAACGAGCAGTACTTC. The V call is TRBV27, the J call TRBJ2-7; perhaps TRBD2 as D (6 bases). The germline CDR1 and CDR2 sequences are MNHEY and SMNVEV (reference sequence). This CDR3 contains 17 residues. V was cut by 2 bases and J by 5 bases, with 22 bases left in between.

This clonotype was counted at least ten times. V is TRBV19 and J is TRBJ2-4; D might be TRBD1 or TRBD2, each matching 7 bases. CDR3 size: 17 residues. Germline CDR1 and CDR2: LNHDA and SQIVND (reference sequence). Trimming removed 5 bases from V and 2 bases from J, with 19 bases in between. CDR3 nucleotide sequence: TGTGCCAGTAGTCCCAGGGGGGAGGGGGTTCCCAAAAACATTCAGTACTTC. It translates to CASSPRGEGVPKNIQYF. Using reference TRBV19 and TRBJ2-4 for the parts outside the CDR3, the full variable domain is DGGITQSPKYLFRKEGQNVTLSCEQNLNHDAMYWYRQDPGQGLRLIYYSQIVNDFQKGDIAEGYSVSREKKESFPLTVTSAQKNPTAFYLCASSPRGEGVPKNIQYFGAGTRLSVL.

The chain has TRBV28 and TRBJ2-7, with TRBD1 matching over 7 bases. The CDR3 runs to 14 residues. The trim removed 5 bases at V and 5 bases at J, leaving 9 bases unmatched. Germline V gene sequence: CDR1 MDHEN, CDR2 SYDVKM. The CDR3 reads CASSVQGYRDEQYF. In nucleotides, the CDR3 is TGTGCCAGCAGTGTACAGGGGTATCGGGACGAGCAGTACTTC.

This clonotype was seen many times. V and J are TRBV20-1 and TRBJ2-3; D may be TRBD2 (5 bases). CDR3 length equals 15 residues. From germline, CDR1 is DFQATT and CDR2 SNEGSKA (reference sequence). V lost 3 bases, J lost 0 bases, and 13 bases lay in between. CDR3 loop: CSARPPAASTDTQYF. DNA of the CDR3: TGCAGTGCTAGGCCGCCAGCGGCTAGCACAGATACGCAGTATTTT.

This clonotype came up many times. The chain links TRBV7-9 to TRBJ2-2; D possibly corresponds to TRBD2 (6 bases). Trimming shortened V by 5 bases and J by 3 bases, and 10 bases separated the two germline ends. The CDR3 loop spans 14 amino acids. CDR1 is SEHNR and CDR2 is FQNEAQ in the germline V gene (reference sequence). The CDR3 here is CASSPIADTGELFF. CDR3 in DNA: TGTGCCAGCAGCCCGATAGCGGACACCGGGGAGCTGTTTTTT.

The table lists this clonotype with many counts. The CDR3 DNA sequence: TGCAGCGTGACCCTTCGGGGACAAAAGAACACTGAAGCTTTCTTT. Translation: CSVTLRGQKNTEAFF. The chain has TRBV29-1 and TRBJ1-1; maybe TRBD1 (6 bases). Germline V gene data show CDR1 as SQVTM and CDR2 as ANQGSEA. V shed 6 bases and J shed 1 base, with 18 bases lying between them. The CDR3 covers 15 residues.

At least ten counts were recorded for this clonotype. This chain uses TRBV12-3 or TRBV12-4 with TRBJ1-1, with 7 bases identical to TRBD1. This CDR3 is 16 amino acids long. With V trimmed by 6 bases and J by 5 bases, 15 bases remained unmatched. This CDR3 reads CASSLPSIGQVTEAFF. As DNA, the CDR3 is TGTGCCAGCAGCCTTCCTTCTATCGGACAGGTAACTGAAGCTTTCTTT.

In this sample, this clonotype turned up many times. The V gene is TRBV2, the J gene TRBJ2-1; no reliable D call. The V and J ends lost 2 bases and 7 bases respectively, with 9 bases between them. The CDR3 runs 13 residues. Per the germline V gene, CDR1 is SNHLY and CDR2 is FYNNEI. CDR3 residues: CASSELGRNEQFF. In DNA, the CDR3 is TGTGCCAGCAGTGAACTCGGCCGAAATGAGCAGTTCTTC.

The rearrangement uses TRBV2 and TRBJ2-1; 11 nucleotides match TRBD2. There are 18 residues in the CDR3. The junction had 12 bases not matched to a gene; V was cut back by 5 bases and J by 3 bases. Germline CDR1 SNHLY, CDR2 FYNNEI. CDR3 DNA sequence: TGTGCCAGCAGTTCCCTCGGGGGGACTAGCGGCTTCTACAATGAGCAGTTCTTC. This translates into CASSSLGGTSGFYNEQFF.

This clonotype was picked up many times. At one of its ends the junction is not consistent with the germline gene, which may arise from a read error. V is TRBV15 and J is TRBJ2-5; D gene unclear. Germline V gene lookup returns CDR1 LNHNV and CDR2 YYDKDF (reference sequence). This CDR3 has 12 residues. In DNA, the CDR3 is TGTGCCACCAGCAAAGACCGAGAGATCCAGTACTTC. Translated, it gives CATSKDREIQYF.

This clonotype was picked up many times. CDR3: CASGLGVTGTEQYF. For the CDR3, the DNA is TGTGCTAGTGGTTTGGGGGTTACAGGGACCGAGCAGTACTTC. The chain employs TRBV12-5 and TRBJ2-7; TRBD1 is a possible D gene (6 bases). CDR1 and CDR2 (germline): LGHNT, FRNRAP. CDR3 length: 14 amino acids. V was cut by 1 base and J by 6 bases, with 13 bases left in between. Full variable domain (remainder filled in from reference TRBV12-5 and TRBJ2-7): DARVTQTPRHKVTEMGQEVTMRCQPILGHNTVFWYRQTMMQGLELLAYFRNRAPLDDSGMPKDRFSAEMPDATLATLKIQPSEPRDSAVYFCASGLGVTGTEQYFGPGTRLTVT.

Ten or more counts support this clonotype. The CDR3 DNA is TGTGCCAGCAACAACAACCCCTACAATGAGCAGTTCTTC. Amino acids: CASNNNPYNEQFF. This sequence joins TRBV11-2 and TRBJ2-1; no firm D call. CDR3 size: 13 residues. Trimming removed 7 bases from V and 2 bases from J, with 9 bases in between. In germline, CDR1 is SGHAT, CDR2 FQNNGV. Full variable domain (rest looked up from reference TRBV11-2 and TRBJ2-1): EAGVAQSPRYKIIEKRQSVAFWCNPISGHATLYWYQQILGQGPKLLIQFQNNGVVDDSQLPKDRFSAERLKGVDSTLKIQPAKLEDSAVYLCASNNNPYNEQFFGPGTRLTVL.

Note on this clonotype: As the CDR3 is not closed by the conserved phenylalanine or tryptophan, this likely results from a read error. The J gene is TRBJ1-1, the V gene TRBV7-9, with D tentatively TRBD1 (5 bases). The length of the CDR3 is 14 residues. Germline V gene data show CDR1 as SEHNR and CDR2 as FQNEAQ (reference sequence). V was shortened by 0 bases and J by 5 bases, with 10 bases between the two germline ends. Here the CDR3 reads CASSLAQEGTEAFI. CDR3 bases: TGTGCCAGCAGCTTAGCCCAGGAGGGGACTGAAGCTTTCATT.

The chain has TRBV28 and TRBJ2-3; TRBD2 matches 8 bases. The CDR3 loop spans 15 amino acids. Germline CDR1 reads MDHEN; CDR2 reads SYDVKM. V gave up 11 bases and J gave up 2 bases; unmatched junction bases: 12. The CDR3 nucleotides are TGTGCCGCCCTGGGGAGCGGGAGAGTCACAGATACGCAGTATTTT. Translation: CAALGSGRVTDTQYF.

CDR3 coding DNA: TGTGCCAGCAGTTACTCGGGCGGGTGGAACACTGAAGCTTTCTTT. It translates to CASSYSGGWNTEAFF. V gene TRBV6-5 combines with J gene TRBJ1-1; D unclear. There are 15 residues in the CDR3. CDR1 is MNHEY, CDR2 SVGAGI, per germline. V was cut by 0 bases and J by 1 base, with 9 bases left in between.

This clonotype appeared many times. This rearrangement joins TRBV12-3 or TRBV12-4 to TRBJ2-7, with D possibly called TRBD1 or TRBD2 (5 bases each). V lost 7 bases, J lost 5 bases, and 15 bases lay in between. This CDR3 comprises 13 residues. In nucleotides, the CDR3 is TGTGCCAGCACCCCCAAGGGACGAGACGAGCAGTACTTC. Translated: CASTPKGRDEQYF.

For the CDR3, the DNA is TGCGCCAGCAGCCAGGACACTCCTACACAAGAGACCCAGTACTTC. Protein sequence: CASSQDTPTQETQYF. The chain links TRBV5-1 to TRBJ2-5; D is perhaps TRBD1 (5 bases). V was cut by 4 bases and J by 2 bases, with 15 bases left in between. The CDR3 contains 15 residues. From germline, CDR1 is SGHRS and CDR2 YFSETQ.

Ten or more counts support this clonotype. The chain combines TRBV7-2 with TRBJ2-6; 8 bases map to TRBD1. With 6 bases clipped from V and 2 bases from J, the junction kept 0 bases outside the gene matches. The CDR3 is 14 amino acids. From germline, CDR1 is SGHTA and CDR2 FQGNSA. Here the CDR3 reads CASRQGAGANVLTF. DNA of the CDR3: TGTGCCAGCAGACAGGGGGCTGGGGCCAACGTCCTGACTTTC.

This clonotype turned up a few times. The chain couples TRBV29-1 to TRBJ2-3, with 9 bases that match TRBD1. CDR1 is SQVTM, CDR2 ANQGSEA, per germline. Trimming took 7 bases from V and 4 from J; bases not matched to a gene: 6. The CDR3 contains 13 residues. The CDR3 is CSGRDRASDTQYF. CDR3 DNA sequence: TGCAGCGGACGGGACAGGGCTTCAGATACGCAGTATTTT.

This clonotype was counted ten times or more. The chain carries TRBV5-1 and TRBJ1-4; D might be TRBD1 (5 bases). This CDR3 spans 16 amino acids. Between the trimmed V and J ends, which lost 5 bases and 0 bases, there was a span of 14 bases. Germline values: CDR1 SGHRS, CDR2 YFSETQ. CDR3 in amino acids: CASSSREGATNEKLFF. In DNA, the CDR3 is TGCGCCAGCAGTTCCAGGGAGGGAGCAACTAATGAAAAACTGTTTTTT.

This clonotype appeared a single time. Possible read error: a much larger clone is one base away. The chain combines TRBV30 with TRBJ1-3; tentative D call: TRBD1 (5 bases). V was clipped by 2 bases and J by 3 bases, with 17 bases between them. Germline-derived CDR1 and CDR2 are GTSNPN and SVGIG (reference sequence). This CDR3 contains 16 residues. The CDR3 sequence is CAWSFLLGLGGNTIYF. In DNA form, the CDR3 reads TGTGCCTGGAGTTTCTTACTGGGACTAGGTGGAAACACCATATATTTT.

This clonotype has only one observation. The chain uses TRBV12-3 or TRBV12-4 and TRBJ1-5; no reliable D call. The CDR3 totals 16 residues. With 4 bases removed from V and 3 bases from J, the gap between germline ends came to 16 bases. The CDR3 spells CASSSPGFGDNQPQHF. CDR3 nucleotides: TGTGCCAGCAGTTCCCCGGGGTTTGGTGACAATCAGCCCCAGCATTTT.

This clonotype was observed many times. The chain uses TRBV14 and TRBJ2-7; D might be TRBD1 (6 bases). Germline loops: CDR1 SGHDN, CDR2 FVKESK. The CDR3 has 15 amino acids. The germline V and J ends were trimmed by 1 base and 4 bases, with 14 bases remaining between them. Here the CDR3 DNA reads TGTGCCAGCAGCCAAGTTTTCAGGGGTGGTTACGAGCAGTACTTC. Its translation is CASSQVFRGGYEQYF.

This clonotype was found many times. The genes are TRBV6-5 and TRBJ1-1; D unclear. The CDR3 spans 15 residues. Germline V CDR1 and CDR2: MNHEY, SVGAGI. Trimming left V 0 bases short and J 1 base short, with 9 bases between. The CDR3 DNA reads TGTGCCAGCAGTTACTCCACCGGTTCGAACACTGAAGCTTTCTTT. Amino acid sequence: CASSYSTGSNTEAFF.

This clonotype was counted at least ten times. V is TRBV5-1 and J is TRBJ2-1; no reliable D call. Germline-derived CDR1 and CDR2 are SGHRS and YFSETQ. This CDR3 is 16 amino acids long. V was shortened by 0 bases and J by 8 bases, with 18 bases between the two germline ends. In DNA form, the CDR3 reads TGCGCCAGCAGCTTGGAGCAGTTGGCTAGAGCTGATGAGCAGTTCTTC. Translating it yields CASSLEQLARADEQFF.